In this sample, the clone carrying this T cell receptor beta chain turned up many times. Its antigen is undetermined. The data stem from a study of T cell repertoires in cytomegalovirus infection. V gave up 1 base and J gave up 3 bases, with 8 bases separating them. Germline V gives CDR1 SGHTA, CDR2 FQGNSA. The CDR3 loop spans 14 amino acids. Each CDR3 protein gets one entry after TCRdb re-called the reads with MiXCR. Of about 570,000 distinct CDR3 sequences detected, under 45% appear once; the ten largest clones hold 48%. The chain couples TRBV7-2 to TRBJ2-3; D gene uncertain. The sample here was cultured PBMCs, taken from culture after CMV antigen stimulation. The receptor was derived from a human donor in good health (CMV status not recorded). Some clones in this sample may be carry-over from other donors' samples. Here the CDR3 DNA reads TGTGCCAGCAGCTTAGGTACTCTAACAGATACGCAGTATTTT. Residues: CASSLGTLTDTQYF.